The entry that follows covers one T cell receptor beta chain sequence. Its antigen is currently not known. Per-nucleotide qualities are absent, and no much larger clonotype sits a single base away. The Qiagen DNeasy kit was used to extract genomic DNA both from unsorted PBMCs and from the negatively selected CD4+ and CD8+ fractions. Using primers that anneal to V and J segments, immunoSEQ multiplex PCR amplified the TCR beta CDR3 regions. Amplification bias was minimized using a synthetic immune receptor repertoire, and residual bias was removed computationally after sequencing. Regarding the original processing steps: Repertoire diversity was quantified as the Shannon entropy index using custom Python scripts. The unsorted, CD4+ and CD8+ repertoires were each analyzed separately, with the exception of combined analyses, where CD4+ and CD8+ sequences were merged in silico. A clone counted as expanded when the clone's frequency after treatment rose at least 2-fold relative to C1D1, and clones undetected at baseline were given a pseudocount of 0.5. Clones with 0 or 1 copy at C1D1 were classified as singleton clones, and clones with 2 or more copies were classified as non-singleton clones. Clones expanded in unsorted samples were assigned a CD4+, CD8+ or unknown annotation through matching of protein sequences in sorted samples from the same patient. Diversity changes from C1D1 to C4D1 were tested in paired samples using Wilcoxon tests. As stored in TCRdb, this immuneACCESS dataset retains in-frame rearrangements with V and J assigned. A fraction of the clones does not appear; measured against another copy, unresolved V genes explain less than half of the discrepancy, and the remainder lacks a known reason. From that table come the V and J calls and clone size; the DNA was used to work out D and trimming. The sample table contains approximately 29,000 clones; only one count was recorded for roughly 75% of them. 16% of the sample lies in the top ten.

The record originates from a study of PD-1 blockade in classical Hodgkin lymphoma (TCRdb year 2020). Looking at the study overall: Nivolumab dosing was 3 mg/kg intravenously every 2 weeks, continuing until either disease progression or unacceptable toxicity. The study used CyTOF and TCR beta sequencing to define a peripheral blood immune signature of response to PD-1 blockade in classical Hodgkin lymphoma. The paper as a whole reports these results and caveats: The study was restricted to a single clinical trial cohort, and the causes of repertoire differences, possibly disease activity or prior therapy, were left undefined. Lower diversity was seen in patients whose nivolumab began less than 1 year after ASCT, and these patients were left out of later analyses so that immune reconstitution would not confound the results. Among trial patients, those achieving complete response had baseline diversity similar to that of newly diagnosed patients, while diversity was significantly lower in partial responders and progressors. Baseline TCR diversity was reported to be lower in newly diagnosed patients than in healthy donors, and even lower in relapsed/refractory patients. By C4D1, a significant rise was seen in CD4+ TCR diversity but not in CD8+ TCR diversity (p=0.0027 vs p=0.16), and the rise was most apparent among complete responders (p=0.02).

The label giving this sample's time point can be read as: cycle 4 day 1 (C4D1), after 6 weeks of nivolumab. Every trial patient had relapsed following autologous stem cell transplantation, and prior brentuximab vedotin exposure was what differed among cohorts A, B and C. A total of over 55 patients with relapsed/refractory classical Hodgkin lymphoma made up the trial cohort, and each patient's best overall response was complete response, partial response or progressive disease. In the multi-cohort phase II CheckMate 205 trial, trial patients received single-agent nivolumab. An independent review committee assessed best overall response by applying the 2007 International Working Group response criteria. Trial PBMCs were collected immediately before nivolumab initiation (C1D1) and during therapy at cycle 2 day 1 and cycle 4 day 1. Peripheral blood was collected in 8 mL Vacutainer Cell Preparation Tubes, from which PBMCs were isolated by centrifugation and then cryopreserved.

V is pared back by 6 bases and J by 2 bases, with 14 bases lying between the germline termini. The CDR3 covers 15 residues, taking in both the cysteine and the phenylalanine. Only the CDR3 portion is preserved as DNA: 45 bases, with reading frame beginning at the first base. The germline V gene provides CDR1 MNHEY and CDR2 SVGAGI. The receptor's source is a human donor with classical Hodgkin lymphoma. The sequencing here drew on peripheral blood mononuclear cells (PBMCs), taken before the fourth cycle of nivolumab. The chain employs TRBV6-5 and TRBJ1-3; the D gene is possibly TRBD1, with 6 bases matching. The CDR3 amino acid sequence is: CASRATGSAGNTIYF. The DNA sequence follows: TGTGCCAGCAGGGCCACAGGGTCTGCTGGAAACACCATATATTTT.